The entry below describes one T cell receptor (beta chain). Its antigen is still unknown. This sample was taken from a study of T cells in localized non-small cell lung cancer. General observations from the study: Among the tissues sampled, uninvolved adjacent lung had the highest T cell clonality, above tumor. A median of 57 of the top 100 tumor clones appeared in adjacent lung, which was paired and uninvolved. Longer overall survival associated with higher blood T cell density; shorter survival with higher adjacent-lung clonality.

The CDR3 extends over 13 amino acids. Sequencing was performed with immunoSEQ multiplex PCR; in TCRdb, only in-frame clones are kept and a portion is missing. The sample lists over 25,000 clones, roughly 91% occurring once. The source is a woman between 35 and 75 years old with stage I lung adenocarcinoma. The material was peripheral blood, obtained before any cancer treatment. This chain joins TRBV21-1 and TRBJ1-2. TRBV21-1 is reported as a pseudogene. CDR3 region: CASSKGRNYGYTF. As DNA, the CDR3 is TGTGCCAGCAGCAAAGGACGGAACTATGGCTACACCTTC.